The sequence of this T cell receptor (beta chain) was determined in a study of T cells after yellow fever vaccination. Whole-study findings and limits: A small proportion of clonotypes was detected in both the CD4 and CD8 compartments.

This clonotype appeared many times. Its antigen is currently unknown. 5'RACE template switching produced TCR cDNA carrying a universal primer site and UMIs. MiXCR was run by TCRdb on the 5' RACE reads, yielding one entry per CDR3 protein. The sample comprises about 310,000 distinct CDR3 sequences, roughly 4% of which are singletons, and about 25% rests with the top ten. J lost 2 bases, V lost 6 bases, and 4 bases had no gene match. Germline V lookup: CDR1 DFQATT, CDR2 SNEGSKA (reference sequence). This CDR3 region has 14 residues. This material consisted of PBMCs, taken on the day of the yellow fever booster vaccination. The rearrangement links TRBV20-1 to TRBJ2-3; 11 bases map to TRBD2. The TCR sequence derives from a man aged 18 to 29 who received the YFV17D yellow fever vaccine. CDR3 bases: TGCAGTGCCAAACTAGCGGGGGACACAGATACGCAGTATTTT. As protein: CSAKLAGDTDTQYF.